The 6 T cell receptor beta chains below all came from one sample that was sequenced in a study of blood T cell repertoires in COVID-19. Repertoires were generated with immunoSEQ multiplex PCR, while TCRdb's copy carries only in-frame clones and drops some. This sample has about 170,000 clones, with around 90% found just once. Sequencing was done on a sample of peripheral blood. These receptors came from a man aged 18 to 35 with COVID-19, enrolled during active disease.

The genes are TRBV7-9 and TRBJ2-7, with a tentative D call TRBD1 (6 bases). The V end was cut by 4 bases, the J end by 5 bases, with 18 bases between. The CDR3 is 15 residues long. Germline CDR1 SEHNR, CDR2 FQNEAQ (reference sequence). The DNA of the CDR3 is TGTGCCAGCAGCTCCCGCCAGGGGAAATTCCACGAGCAGTACTTC. Translated: CASSSRQGKFHEQYF.

The rearrangement links TRBV19 to TRBJ2-7, with D maybe TRBD2 (5 bases). Germline V lookup: CDR1 LNHDA, CDR2 SQIVND (reference sequence). V lost 3 bases and J 1 base, leaving 7 bases between the germline ends. The length of the CDR3 is 13 residues. The CDR3 sequence: CASSMGRSYEQYF. The CDR3 DNA reads as TGTGCCAGTAGTATGGGGAGATCCTACGAGCAGTACTTC.

The chain employs TRBV3-1 (or the pseudogene TRBV3-2) and TRBJ2-1; no definite D call. This CDR3 spans 15 amino acids. Germline CDR1 and CDR2: LGHDT and YNNKEL (reference sequence). Trimming removed 0 bases at V and 5 bases at J, with 11 bases between. The CDR3 here is CASSQEMAPDNEQFF. CDR3 coding DNA: TGTGCCAGCAGCCAAGAGATGGCACCCGACAATGAGCAGTTCTTC.

V is TRBV4-3 and J is TRBJ2-7, with 11 nucleotides matching TRBD1. Per the germline V gene, CDR1 is LGHNA and CDR2 is YSLEER. Trimming cost V 3 bases and J 5 bases; bases outside gene matches: 12. The CDR3 length is 17 residues. The CDR3 region has the DNA TGCGCCAGCAGCCAGGGAGCTCGGGACAGGGGGTTTGACGAGCAGTACTTC. This encodes CASSQGARDRGFDEQYF.

The chain combines TRBV5-1 with TRBJ2-1; D might be TRBD1 (6 bases). This CDR3 has 14 residues. Trimming cost V 0 bases and J 5 bases, with 9 bases left between them. The germline V gene has CDR1 SGHRS and CDR2 YFSETQ. This CDR3 reads CASSLATGHNEQFF. The DNA of the CDR3 is TGCGCCAGCAGCTTGGCCACAGGGCACAATGAGCAGTTCTTC. The full variable domain, rest sourced from reference TRBV5-1 and TRBJ2-1, is KAGVTQTPRYLIKTRGQQVTLSCSPISGHRSVSWYQQTPGQGLQFLFEYFSETQRNKGNFPGRFSGRQFSNSRSEMNVSTLELGDSALYLCASSLATGHNEQFFGPGTRLTVL.

The genes are TRBV4-3 and TRBJ2-1, with 11 bases aligning to TRBD2. Looked up from germline, CDR1 is LGHNA and CDR2 is YSLEER. The CDR3 totals 15 residues. V gave up 4 bases and J gave up 2 bases; unmatched junction bases: 1. The CDR3 DNA follows: TGCGCCAGCAGCCTAGCGGGAGGGCCCTACAATGAGCAGTTCTTC. It specifies CASSLAGGPYNEQFF.